The subject of this entry is one T cell receptor beta chain. These data originate in a study of blood T cell repertoires in COVID-19. J was trimmed by 4 bases and V by 7 bases; bases with no gene match: 10. Looked up from germline, CDR1 is KGHDR and CDR2 is SFDVKD. CDR3 length: 16 amino acids. TCRdb keeps only in-frame clones here, not all; method: immunoSEQ multiplex PCR. The data show 120,000 or so clones, about 80% seen once. The chain employs TRBV24-1 and TRBJ2-3; 10 bases map to TRBD1. The clonotype was recovered from a human donor in a cohort sampled during active COVID-19. Sequences were obtained from peripheral blood. DNA of the CDR3: TGTGCCACCAGCCCCGGAGGGACAGGGGCTGCAGATACGCAGTATTTT. It is translated as CATSPGGTGAADTQYF.